Following are 31 T cell receptor beta chains from one sample sequenced in a study of blood T cell repertoires in COVID-19. The repertoire was sequenced with immunoSEQ multiplex PCR; TCRdb's copy has only in-frame clones and lacks some. The sample has about 260,000 clones; 88% are singletons. The specimen was peripheral blood. These receptors all come from a woman aged 30 to 39 with COVID-19, enrolled during active disease.

This clone has just one count. J is TRBJ2-3 and V is TRBV9, with TRBD1 matching 9 bases. The CDR3 sequence is 14 residues long. Germline CDR1 is SGDLS and CDR2 is YYNGEE. V gave up 2 bases and J gave up 6 bases; unmatched junction bases: 4. CDR3 amino acids: CASSVSTGGDTQYF. CDR3 DNA: TGTGCCAGCAGCGTTTCGACAGGGGGGGATACGCAGTATTTT.

The chain links TRBV5-5 to TRBJ1-4; no firm D call. This CDR3 spans 14 amino acids. Per the germline V gene, CDR1 is SGHKS and CDR2 is YYEKEE (reference sequence). The ends were cut back, 5 bases at V and 7 bases at J, with 15 bases in the middle. CDR3 nucleotide sequence: TGTGCCAGCAGTCTGGGCGAGGCGGGTGAAAAACTGTTTTTT. Translating gives CASSLGEAGEKLFF.

As for this clone: Other DNA sequences within the sample encode an identical CDR3. The CDR3 reads CASSEGASSQPQHF. DNA of the CDR3: TGTGCCAGCAGTGAGGGGGCCTCTAGTCAGCCCCAGCATTTT. This chain connects TRBV6-1 to TRBJ1-5, with D possibly being TRBD1 (6 bases). The germline V gene has CDR1 MNHNS and CDR2 SASEGT. V lost 3 bases and J lost 6, with 12 bases in between. This CDR3 spans 14 amino acids.

The chain recombines TRBV2 with TRBJ1-4; a weak D match, TRBD1 (6 bases). The CDR3 runs to 14 residues. With 6 bases removed from V and 6 bases from J, the gap between germline ends came to 14 bases. Germline V CDR1 and CDR2: SNHLY, FYNNEI. This chain's CDR3 is CASRSAGEYEKLFF. The DNA for the CDR3 is TGTGCCAGCAGGTCGGCAGGGGAGTATGAAAAACTGTTTTTT.

This rearrangement joins TRBV19 to TRBJ2-3; tentatively, D is TRBD1 (5 bases). V shed 4 bases and J shed 1 base, with 9 bases lying between them. Germline V lookup: CDR1 LNHDA, CDR2 SQIVND (reference sequence). CDR3 length: 14 residues. CDR3 residues: CASSTGQGTDTQYF. The CDR3 bases are TGTGCCAGTAGTACAGGACAAGGCACAGATACGCAGTATTTT.

This chain joins TRBV11-1 and TRBJ2-1; 8 nucleotides agree with TRBD2. Germline lookup yields CDR1 SGHAT and CDR2 FQDESV (reference sequence). Unmatched junction bases numbered 2, after V lost 7 bases and J lost 0 bases. There are 14 residues in the CDR3. This CDR3 reads CASTAGGSYNEQFF. CDR3 nucleotide sequence: TGTGCCAGCACGGCGGGGGGCTCCTACAATGAGCAGTTCTTC.

This rearrangement joins TRBV9 to TRBJ2-2, with 9 positions matching TRBD2. CDR1 and CDR2 (germline): SGDLS, YYNGEE. V lost 0 bases, J lost 1 base, and 4 bases stayed unmatched. The CDR3 has 17 amino acids. CDR3 sequence (DNA): TGTGCCAGCAGCGTAGGGGGACTAGCTGTGAACACCGGGGAGCTGTTTTTT. Translated, it gives CASSVGGLAVNTGELFF. Filled out from reference TRBV9 and TRBJ2-2, the complete variable domain reads DSGVTQTPKHLITATGQRVTLRCSPRSGDLSVYWYQQSLDQGLQFLIQYYNGEERAKGNILERFSAQQFPDLHSELNLSSLELGDSALYFCASSVGGLAVNTGELFFGEGSRLTVL.

V usage is TRBV10-3 and J usage is TRBJ2-3, with TRBD2 identical over 7 bases. The CDR3 has 15 amino acids. V trimming: 4 bases; J trimming: 0 bases; junction bases outside the gene matches: 4. Germline CDR1 is ENHRY and CDR2 is SYGVKD. In nucleotides, the CDR3 is TGTGCCATCAGTGCCGGCGGGGGAAGCACAGATACGCAGTATTTT. It encodes CAISAGGGSTDTQYF.

The chain has TRBV28 and TRBJ1-5; D is ambiguous. CDR1 is MDHEN, CDR2 SYDVKM, per germline. V was shortened by 6 bases and J by 4 bases, with 10 bases between the two germline ends. CDR3 length: 13 amino acids. This chain's CDR3 is CASSLTQNQPQHF. The CDR3 DNA sequence: TGTGCCAGCAGCCTGACACAAAATCAGCCCCAGCATTTT. Drawing the rest from reference TRBV28 and TRBJ1-5, the complete variable domain is DVKVTQSSRYLVKRTGEKVFLECVQDMDHENMFWYRQDPGLGLRLIYFSYDVKMKEKGDIPEGYSVSREKKERFSLILESASTNQTSMYLCASSLTQNQPQHFGDGTRLSIL.

V and J are TRBV29-1 and TRBJ2-1; 8 bases are a match to TRBD2. Germline-derived CDR1 and CDR2 are SQVTM and ANQGSEA. This CDR3 has 13 amino acids. V shed 7 bases, J shed 3 bases, and the junction held 5 bases outside the gene matches. The CDR3 DNA sequence: TGCAGCGGTACTAGCGGTAGCTACAATGAGCAGTTCTTC. As protein: CSGTSGSYNEQFF.

V is TRBV11-2 and J is TRBJ2-3; TRBD2 is a possible D gene (6 bases). This CDR3 is built from 16 residues. Germline V gene lookup returns CDR1 SGHAT and CDR2 FQNNGV. Between the trimmed V and J ends, which lost 5 bases and 0 bases, there was a span of 15 bases. CDR3 region: CASSPPGLASTDTQYF. CDR3 in DNA: TGTGCCAGCAGCCCGCCGGGGCTAGCGAGCACAGATACGCAGTATTTT.

This chain joins TRBV9 and TRBJ2-4; the match to TRBD2 covers 7 bases. The ends lost 0 bases at V and 3 bases at J; junction bases unmatched: 12. CDR3 length: 18 amino acids. The V gene's germline CDR1 is SGDLS and CDR2 YYNGEE. CDR3 amino acids: CASSVEFAGSGDKNIQYF. The CDR3 coding sequence is TGTGCCAGCAGCGTAGAATTCGCGGGGAGCGGGGACAAAAACATTCAGTACTTC.

The chain uses TRBV2 and TRBJ2-7; D remains unclear. The CDR3 runs 15 residues. Trimming left V 2 bases short and J 0 bases short, with 11 bases between. CDR1 and CDR2 (germline): SNHLY, FYNNEI. CDR3 sequence: CASSEMVRSSYEQYF. As DNA, the CDR3 is TGTGCCAGCAGTGAAATGGTGAGGAGCTCCTACGAGCAGTACTTC.

Of note for this clone: Other nucleotide sequences from this sample produce the same CDR3. The rearrangement links TRBV6-5 to TRBJ1-1; D is unclear. The CDR3 spans 13 residues. Trimming shortened V by 0 bases and J by 4 bases, and 6 bases separated the two germline ends. CDR1 is MNHEY and CDR2 is SVGAGI in the germline V gene. The CDR3 protein is CASSYSGSTEAFF. In DNA form, the CDR3 reads TGTGCCAGCAGTTACTCCGGGAGCACTGAAGCTTTCTTT.

This clone appeared once. The genes are TRBV4-1 and TRBJ1-1; D is undetermined. In germline, CDR1 is MGHRA, CDR2 YSYEKL. This CDR3 has 14 amino acids. V was shortened by 1 base and J by 1 base, with 7 bases between the two germline ends. This CDR3 reads CASSQGLENTEAFF. The CDR3 nucleotides read TGCGCCAGCAGCCAAGGACTTGAGAACACTGAAGCTTTCTTT.

This clone was observed a handful of times. This chain uses TRBV5-1 with TRBJ1-3; tentative D call: TRBD1 (5 bases). V shed 0 bases and J shed 4 bases, with 11 bases lying between them. Germline V gene lookup returns CDR1 SGHRS and CDR2 YFSETQ. The CDR3 covers 15 residues. CDR3 in amino acids: CASSLEGTPGNTIYF. As DNA, the CDR3 is TGCGCCAGCAGCTTGGAAGGGACTCCCGGAAACACCATATATTTT.

This rearrangement joins TRBV5-1 to TRBJ2-3; 8 bases line up with TRBD1. The V segment lost 1 base and the J segment 2 bases; nucleotides outside the gene matches: 6. This CDR3 has 16 amino acids. Looked up from germline, CDR1 is SGHRS and CDR2 is YFSETQ. The CDR3 DNA sequence: TGCGCCAGCAGCTTGACAGGGGGAGTTCACACAGATACGCAGTATTTT. Its translation: CASSLTGGVHTDTQYF. Supplemented by reference TRBV5-1 and TRBJ2-3, the full variable domain reads KAGVTQTPRYLIKTRGQQVTLSCSPISGHRSVSWYQQTPGQGLQFLFEYFSETQRNKGNFPGRFSGRQFSNSRSEMNVSTLELGDSALYLCASSLTGGVHTDTQYFGPGTRLTVL.

The chain links TRBV28 to TRBJ2-5; D may be TRBD2 (5 bases). The germline V gene has CDR1 MDHEN and CDR2 SYDVKM. The V end was cut by 5 bases, the J end by 2 bases, with 9 bases between. The CDR3 is made up of 13 amino acids. CDR3 region: CASSPGRQETQYF. CDR3 nucleotide sequence: TGTGCCAGCAGTCCGGGGAGACAAGAGACCCAGTACTTC. Complete variable domain (other parts from reference TRBV28 and TRBJ2-5): DVKVTQSSRYLVKRTGEKVFLECVQDMDHENMFWYRQDPGLGLRLIYFSYDVKMKEKGDIPEGYSVSREKKERFSLILESASTNQTSMYLCASSPGRQETQYFGPGTRLLVL.

This clone was found once. This CDR3 reads CASSYPALGINYGYTF. The DNA for the CDR3 is TGTGCCAGCAGTTATCCCGCCCTCGGTATTAACTATGGCTACACCTTC. This sequence joins TRBV6-6 and TRBJ1-2; D remains ambiguous. Germline assignment: CDR1 MNHNY and CDR2 SVGAGI (reference sequence). Trimming pared 3 bases from V and 1 base from J, leaving 15 bases between. The CDR3 loop spans 16 amino acids.

The V and J genes are TRBV18 and TRBJ2-1, with 11 bases matching TRBD1. There are 16 residues in the CDR3. The germline gives CDR1 KGHSH, CDR2 LQKENI. With 0 bases clipped from V and 8 bases from J, the junction kept 6 bases outside the gene matches. The CDR3 protein is CASSPPGTGGNHEQFF. The CDR3, as DNA: TGTGCCAGCTCACCACCGGGGACAGGGGGGAACCATGAGCAGTTCTTC.

This clone showed up just once. The rearrangement links TRBV28 to TRBJ1-5, with 11 bases lining up with TRBD1. The CDR3 extends over 18 amino acids. J was trimmed by 1 base and V by 6 bases; bases with no gene match: 11. CDR1 is MDHEN, CDR2 SYDVKM, per germline. CDR3 sequence reads: CASRSGTGGSISNQPQHF. The CDR3 DNA follows: TGTGCCAGCAGGTCCGGGACAGGGGGATCGATCAGCAATCAGCCCCAGCATTTT.

This chain links TRBV5-4 with TRBJ1-2; TRBD1 might be the D (5 bases). The CDR3 loop spans 15 amino acids. Germline CDR1 SGHNT, CDR2 YYREEE (reference sequence). V shed 0 bases and J shed 4 bases, with 13 bases lying between them. The DNA for the CDR3 is TGTGCCAGCAGCTTGGGAGACAGACTTCTCTATGGCTACACCTTC. Its translation: CASSLGDRLLYGYTF.

The J gene is TRBJ1-4, the V gene TRBV6-5, with D unresolved. The CDR3 runs 14 residues. Trimming took off 6 bases at V and 8 bases at J, with 16 bases between the two ends. Germline V lookup: CDR1 MNHEY, CDR2 SVGAGI. CDR3 loop: CASSPVGYREKLFF. CDR3 DNA: TGTGCCAGCAGCCCGGTCGGGTATAGAGAAAAACTGTTTTTT.

The CDR3 DNA sequence: TGTGCCACCAGTGAGTCGGGACAGGGGTCGGGGCAGCCCCAGCATTTT. Its protein is CATSESGQGSGQPQHF. The V call is TRBV24-1, the J call TRBJ1-5, with 10 bases identical to TRBD1. The CDR3 totals 16 residues. Looked up from germline, CDR1 is KGHDR and CDR2 is SFDVKD. V trimming: 4 bases; J trimming: 7 bases; junction bases outside the gene matches: 9.

The rearrangement uses TRBV10-3 and TRBJ1-1, with D possibly TRBD1 on 5 matching bases. This CDR3 contains 15 residues. V was clipped by 4 bases and J by 1 base, with 13 bases between them. Germline values: CDR1 ENHRY, CDR2 SYGVKD. The CDR3 sequence is CAISADTRPNTEAFF. DNA for the CDR3: TGTGCCATCAGTGCGGACACCCGGCCGAACACTGAAGCTTTCTTT.

This sequence joins TRBV19 and TRBJ1-6; tentatively, D is TRBD1 (5 bases). Germline V gene lookup returns CDR1 LNHDA and CDR2 SQIVND (reference sequence). This CDR3 has 15 amino acids. Between the trimmed V and J ends, which lost 2 bases and 6 bases, there was a span of 11 bases. CDR3 sequence: CASSITTESNSPLHF. CDR3 DNA sequence: TGTGCCAGTAGTATAACGACAGAGAGTAATTCACCCCTCCACTTT.

This clone was counted between two and nine times. The chain is built from TRBV2 and TRBJ2-3; 7 bases align to TRBD2. The length of the CDR3 is 16 residues. The V gene end was trimmed by 0 bases and the J gene end by 4 bases; junction bases not matched to a gene: 7. Germline V gene sequence: CDR1 SNHLY, CDR2 FYNNEI. The CDR3 sequence is CASSEAMGGSADTQYF. The CDR3 coding sequence is TGTGCCAGCAGTGAAGCGATGGGCGGGAGCGCAGATACGCAGTATTTT. Supplemented by reference TRBV2 and TRBJ2-3, the full variable domain reads EPEVTQTPSHQVTQMGQEVILRCVPISNHLYFYWYRQILGQKVEFLVSFYNNEISEKSEIFDDQFSVERPDGSNFTLKIRSTKLEDSAMYFCASSEAMGGSADTQYFGPGTRLTVL.

This chain uses TRBV28 with TRBJ2-1; 11 positions match TRBD2. The CDR3 consists of 14 residues. The V gene end was trimmed by 10 bases and the J gene end by 5 bases; junction bases not matched to a gene: 7. Germline V gene sequence: CDR1 MDHEN, CDR2 SYDVKM. CDR3 protein: CATDLAGGDNEQFF. CDR3 DNA: TGTGCCACCGATCTAGCGGGAGGAGACAATGAGCAGTTCTTC.

The J gene is TRBJ2-6, the V gene TRBV27; no clear D. This CDR3 spans 15 amino acids. The germline V gene has CDR1 MNHEY and CDR2 SMNVEV (reference sequence). Trimming removed 3 bases from V and 2 bases from J, with 8 bases in between. The CDR3 DNA is TGTGCCAGCAGTTTTCTCTCAGCTGGGGCCAACGTCCTGACTTTC. Translating it yields CASSFLSAGANVLTF.

This chain joins TRBV25-1 and TRBJ2-2; 10 bases match TRBD2. The germline V gene encodes CDR1 MGHDK and CDR2 SYGVNS. The CDR3 runs 18 residues. With V trimmed by 1 base and J by 0 bases, 5 bases remained unmatched. Written as DNA, the CDR3 is TGTGCCAGCAGTGAATTTAAACTAGCGGGATCGAACACCGGGGAGCTGTTTTTT. Translating gives CASSEFKLAGSNTGELFF.

The gene calls are TRBV6-5 and TRBJ1-2, with D perhaps matching TRBD1 (5 bases). V dropped 4 bases and J dropped 4 bases, with 19 bases sitting between them. Germline V gene sequence: CDR1 MNHEY, CDR2 SVGAGI. CDR3 length: 16 amino acids. In DNA form, the CDR3 reads TGTGCCAGCAGTTCCCTCCGGGGGAACCTGGGCTATGGCTACACCTTC. It is translated as CASSSLRGNLGYGYTF.